These 21 T cell receptor beta chains were all obtained from the same sample, sequenced in a study of T cell changes during pregnancy in multiple sclerosis. The method was immunoSEQ multiplex PCR; TCRdb's version includes in-frame clones alone and lacks a portion of them. The repertoire holds 55,000 to 75,000 clones, with around 90% as singletons. The specimen comprised peripheral blood, sampled in the third trimester of pregnancy. These TCRs come from a female donor in good health, enrolled as a control in a pregnancy study.

The chain links TRBV18 to TRBJ1-5; no clear D. Per the germline V gene, CDR1 is KGHSH and CDR2 is LQKENI. V lost 3 bases, J lost 7 bases, and 16 bases lay in between. The length of the CDR3 is 15 residues. The CDR3: CASSPLGRVRQPQHF. CDR3 sequence (DNA): TGTGCCAGCTCACCGCTCGGGAGGGTAAGGCAGCCCCAGCATTTT.

The CDR3 sequence: CASSLAGENIQYF. DNA of the CDR3: TGTGCCAGCAGCTTAGCGGGGGAAAACATTCAGTACTTC. The V call is TRBV11-3, the J call TRBJ2-4; tentative D call: TRBD2 (6 bases). The CDR3 runs to 13 residues. Looked up from germline, CDR1 is SGHNT and CDR2 is YENEEA. Between the trimmed V and J ends, which lost 1 base and 5 bases, there was a span of 6 bases. The whole variable domain, filled in from reference TRBV11-3 and TRBJ2-4, reads EAGVVQSPRYKIIEKKQPVAFWCNPISGHNTLYWYLQNLGQGPELLIRYENEEAVDDSQLPKDRFSAERLKGVDSTLKIQPAELGDSAVYLCASSLAGENIQYFGAGTRLSVL.

The chain combines TRBV18 with TRBJ2-7, with a tentative D call TRBD1 (5 bases). Germline-derived CDR1 and CDR2 are KGHSH and LQKENI. The V end lost 1 base, the J end lost 3 bases, and 10 bases lay between the germline ends. This CDR3 contains 14 residues. DNA for the CDR3: TGTGCCAGCTCACCACAGGGGCAGGGCTACGAGCAGTACTTC. Translated: CASSPQGQGYEQYF. The whole variable domain, remainder taken from reference TRBV18 and TRBJ2-7, is NAGVMQNPRHLVRRRGQEARLRCSPMKGHSHVYWYRQLPEEGLKFMVYLQKENIIDESGMPKERFSAEFPKEGPSILRIQQVVRGDSAAYFCASSPQGQGYEQYFGPGTRLTVT.

This chain uses TRBV4-2 with TRBJ2-6; 7 nucleotides line up with TRBD1. This CDR3 spans 15 amino acids. Trimming removed 3 bases from V and 2 bases from J; junction bases left unmatched: 1. The germline V gene encodes CDR1 LGHNA and CDR2 YNFKEQ. The CDR3 coding sequence is TGTGCCAGCAGCCATCAGGGGGCTGGGGCCAACGTCCTGACTTTC. It is translated as CASSHQGAGANVLTF.

V gene TRBV28 combines with J gene TRBJ1-2; unclear D gene. V lost 6 bases and J 4 bases, leaving 9 bases between the germline ends. This CDR3 has 12 residues. The germline CDR1 and CDR2 sequences are MDHEN and SYDVKM. The CDR3 coding sequence is TGTGCCAGCAGACTGACACCCTATGGCTACACCTTC. The encoded protein is CASRLTPYGYTF.

J is TRBJ2-2 and V is TRBV5-1, with 8 bases identical to TRBD1. V was clipped by 4 bases and J by 7 bases; unmatched bases: 12. Per the germline V gene, CDR1 is SGHRS and CDR2 is YFSETQ. The CDR3 totals 16 residues. The CDR3 here is CASSDGGQGSVGELFF. The CDR3, as DNA: TGCGCCAGCAGCGACGGAGGACAGGGCAGTGTCGGGGAGCTGTTTTTT.

This chain joins TRBV7-3 and TRBJ1-2, with 9 bases that match TRBD1. Germline loops: CDR1 SGHTA, CDR2 FQGTGA. The CDR3 is 15 residues long. Trimming took 4 bases from V and 6 from J; bases not matched to a gene: 9. The CDR3 region has the DNA TGTGCCAGCAGCTCTGGGAACAGGGGGCAACATGGCTACACCTTC. Translation: CASSSGNRGQHGYTF.

V usage is TRBV5-8 and J usage is TRBJ1-1, with D possibly being TRBD1 (5 bases). The V end lost 1 base, the J end lost 5 bases, and 12 bases lay between the germline ends. The CDR3 runs to 14 residues. Per the germline V gene, CDR1 is SGHTS and CDR2 is YDEGEE. The CDR3 nucleotides read TGTGCCAGCAGCTTGAAGGGCAGGGTAACTGAAGCTTTCTTT. Its protein is CASSLKGRVTEAFF.

This chain joins TRBV7-2 and TRBJ2-3; TRBD2 agrees at 7 bases. The germline V gene encodes CDR1 SGHTA and CDR2 FQGNSA. CDR3 length: 15 residues. V was clipped by 1 base and J by 2 bases; unmatched bases: 3. The CDR3 coding sequence is TGTGCCAGCAGCTTAGGTCTAGCGGACACAGATACGCAGTATTTT. It specifies CASSLGLADTDTQYF.

V usage is TRBV10-3 and J usage is TRBJ1-5; 8 nucleotides agree with TRBD1. Losses at the gene ends were 3 bases for V and 3 bases for J; bases not matched to a gene: 4. The CDR3 spans 15 residues. Germline values: CDR1 ENHRY, CDR2 SYGVKD. The CDR3 bases are TGTGCCATCAGTGAAGGGACAGGCTTCAATCAGCCCCAGCATTTT. Amino acids: CAISEGTGFNQPQHF.

The chain has TRBV18 and TRBJ1-6; D unresolved. Looked up from germline, CDR1 is KGHSH and CDR2 is LQKENI. The V gene lost 2 bases and the J gene lost 4 bases, with 6 bases spanning the gap. This CDR3 has 14 amino acids. CDR3 sequence: CASSPVLYNSPLHF. DNA for the CDR3: TGTGCCAGCTCACCAGTCCTGTATAATTCACCCCTCCACTTT.

The chain recombines TRBV2 with TRBJ1-1; tentative D call: TRBD1 (5 bases). The germline V and J ends were trimmed by 4 bases and 1 base, with 7 bases remaining between them. The CDR3 length is 13 residues. Germline V gene data show CDR1 as SNHLY and CDR2 as FYNNEI. The CDR3 loop is CASSVTGNTEAFF. The CDR3 DNA reads TGTGCCAGCAGTGTTACAGGGAACACTGAAGCTTTCTTT.

The CDR3 here is CASIPGTGALLNTEAFF. The DNA for the CDR3 is TGTGCCAGCATTCCCGGGACAGGGGCCCTATTGAACACTGAAGCTTTCTTT. The rearrangement joins TRBV28 to TRBJ1-1, with 10 bases fitting TRBD1. Per germline, CDR1 MDHEN and CDR2 SYDVKM. V lost 7 bases, J lost 0 bases, and 11 bases stayed unmatched. The CDR3 length is 17 residues.

The chain couples TRBV5-1 to TRBJ2-7; D might be TRBD2 (5 bases). Germline V gene lookup returns CDR1 SGHRS and CDR2 YFSETQ. Trimming stripped 1 base from V and 5 bases from J, with 10 bases between. This CDR3 is 13 amino acids long. CDR3 DNA sequence: TGCGCCAGCAGCTTGTCGCATAGCGACGAGCAGTACTTC. Its translation: CASSLSHSDEQYF.

The chain links TRBV7-9 to TRBJ1-1, with 7 bases that match TRBD1. Germline V lookup: CDR1 SEHNR, CDR2 FQNEAQ (reference sequence). This CDR3 region has 15 residues. V shed 4 bases, J shed 4 bases, and the junction held 9 bases outside the gene matches. CDR3: CASSSRQGLGTEAFF. As DNA, the CDR3 is TGTGCCAGCAGCTCCAGACAGGGTTTGGGCACTGAAGCTTTCTTT.

This chain uses TRBV28 with TRBJ2-2; 8 bases line up with TRBD1. The CDR3 has 15 residues. From germline, CDR1 is MDHEN and CDR2 SYDVKM. The junction had 11 bases not matched to a gene; V was cut back by 7 bases and J by 7 bases. The CDR3 coding sequence is TGTGCCAGCATCGGGGGACAGGCTGCTGGCGGGGAGCTGTTTTTT. Translating gives CASIGGQAAGGELFF. Looking up the rest from reference TRBV28 and TRBJ2-2 gives the full variable domain: DVKVTQSSRYLVKRTGEKVFLECVQDMDHENMFWYRQDPGLGLRLIYFSYDVKMKEKGDIPEGYSVSREKKERFSLILESASTNQTSMYLCASIGGQAAGGELFFGEGSRLTVL.

The chain is built from TRBV7-2 and TRBJ1-2; D remains ambiguous. V lost 6 bases and J 2 bases, leaving 19 bases between the germline ends. The CDR3 covers 16 residues. Germline CDR1 and CDR2: SGHTA and FQGNSA. The CDR3 sequence is CASSSQPTPTNYGYTF. CDR3 nucleotides: TGTGCCAGCAGTTCACAGCCAACGCCTACCAACTATGGCTACACCTTC. Variable domain in full (rest from reference TRBV7-2 and TRBJ1-2): GAGVSQSPSNKVTEKGKDVELRCDPISGHTALYWYRQSLGQGLEFLIYFQGNSAPDKSGLPSDRFSAERTGGSVSTLTIQRTQQEDSAVYLCASSSQPTPTNYGYTFGSGTRLTVV.

The chain employs TRBV5-6 and TRBJ2-2; possibly TRBD2 for D (5 bases). The CDR3 length is 15 residues. Germline V gives CDR1 SGHDT, CDR2 YYEEEE. Deletions cut 4 bases from V and 8 bases from J, with 18 bases between. The CDR3 DNA follows: TGTGCCAGCAGCCCCACGTCGAGGGCCGGGGGGGAGCTGTTTTTT. Amino acids: CASSPTSRAGGELFF.

The CDR3 DNA reads TGTGCCAGTACCAGGGGCACTTATTCACCCCTCCACTTT. Protein: CASTRGTYSPLHF. The chain uses TRBV19 and TRBJ1-6; D is perhaps TRBD1 (6 bases). CDR1 and CDR2 from the germline V gene are LNHDA and SQIVND (reference sequence). The germline V and J ends were trimmed by 7 bases and 8 bases, with 12 bases remaining between them. The CDR3 covers 13 residues.

The table lists this clone with a count of one. The V gene is TRBV5-6, the J gene TRBJ1-4; 7 bases are a match to TRBD1. Germline V gene data show CDR1 as SGHDT and CDR2 as YYEEEE. Unmatched junction bases numbered 9, after V lost 3 bases and J lost 4 bases. The CDR3 runs to 16 residues. Here the CDR3 reads CASSSPGTEDNEKLFF. The CDR3, as DNA: TGTGCCAGCAGCTCACCCGGGACAGAGGATAATGAAAAACTGTTTTTT. The complete variable domain, with remaining parts taken from reference TRBV5-6 and TRBJ1-4, reads DAGVTQSPTHLIKTRGQQVTLRCSPKSGHDTVSWYQQALGQGPQFIFQYYEEEERQRGNFPDRFSGHQFPNYSSELNVNALLLGDSALYLCASSSPGTEDNEKLFFGSGTQLSVL.

This clone was counted a single time. The V call is TRBV5-5, the J call TRBJ1-2; possible D gene TRBD1, 5 bases. CDR1 is SGHKS and CDR2 is YYEKEE in the germline V gene (reference sequence). V dropped 2 bases and J dropped 8 bases, with 13 bases sitting between them. The CDR3 is 13 amino acids. CDR3 coding DNA: TGTGCCAGCAGCTTAACCAGGGATTTAGGCTACACCTTC. Protein product: CASSLTRDLGYTF.